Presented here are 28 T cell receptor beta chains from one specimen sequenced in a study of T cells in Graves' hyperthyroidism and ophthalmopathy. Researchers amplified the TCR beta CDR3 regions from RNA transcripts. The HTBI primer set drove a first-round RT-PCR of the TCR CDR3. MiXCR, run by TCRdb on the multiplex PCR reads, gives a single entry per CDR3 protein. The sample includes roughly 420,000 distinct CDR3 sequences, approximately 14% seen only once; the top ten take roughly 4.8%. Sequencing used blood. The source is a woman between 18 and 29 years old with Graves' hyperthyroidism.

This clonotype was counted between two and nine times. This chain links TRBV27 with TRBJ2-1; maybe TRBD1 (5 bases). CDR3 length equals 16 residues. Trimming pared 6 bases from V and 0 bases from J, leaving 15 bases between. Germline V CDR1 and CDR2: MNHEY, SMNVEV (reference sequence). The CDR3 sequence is CASSPRVESSYNEQFF. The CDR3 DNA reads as TGTGCCAGCAGCCCCAGGGTAGAGAGCTCCTACAATGAGCAGTTCTTC.

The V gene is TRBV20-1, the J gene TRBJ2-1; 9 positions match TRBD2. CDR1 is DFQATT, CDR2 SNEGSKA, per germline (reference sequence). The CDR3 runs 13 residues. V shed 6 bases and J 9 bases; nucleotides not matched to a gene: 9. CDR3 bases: TGCAGTGCCGATCGACTAGCGGATATTGAGCAGTTCTTC. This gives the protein CSADRLADIEQFF.

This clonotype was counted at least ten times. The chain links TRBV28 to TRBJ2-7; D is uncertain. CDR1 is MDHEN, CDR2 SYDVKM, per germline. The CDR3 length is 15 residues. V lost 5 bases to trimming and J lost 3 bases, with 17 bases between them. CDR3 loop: CASSHIESGHYEQYF. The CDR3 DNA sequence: TGTGCCAGCAGTCATATCGAAAGTGGGCACTACGAGCAGTACTTC.

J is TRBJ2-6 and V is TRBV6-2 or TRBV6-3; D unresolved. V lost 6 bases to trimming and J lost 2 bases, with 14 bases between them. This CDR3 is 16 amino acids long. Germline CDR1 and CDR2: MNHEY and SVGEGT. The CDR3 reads CASRPPSPTGANVLTF. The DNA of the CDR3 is TGTGCCAGCAGACCGCCCTCGCCGACTGGGGCCAACGTCCTGACTTTC.

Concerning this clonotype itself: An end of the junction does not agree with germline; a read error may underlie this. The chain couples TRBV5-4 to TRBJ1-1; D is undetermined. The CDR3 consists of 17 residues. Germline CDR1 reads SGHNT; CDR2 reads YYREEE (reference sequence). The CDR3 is CASSQDPHEIMNTEAFF. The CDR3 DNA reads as TGCGCCAGCAGCCAAGATCCACATGAGATCATGAACACTGAAGCTTTCTTT.

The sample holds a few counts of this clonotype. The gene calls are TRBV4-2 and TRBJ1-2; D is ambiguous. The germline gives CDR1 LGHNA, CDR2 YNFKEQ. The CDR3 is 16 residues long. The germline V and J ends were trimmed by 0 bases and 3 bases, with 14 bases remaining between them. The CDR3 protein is CASSQDGGQVDYGYTF. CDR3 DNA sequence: TGTGCCAGCAGCCAAGATGGTGGGCAGGTTGACTATGGCTACACCTTC.

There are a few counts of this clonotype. The CDR3 reads CASSLVASGSRFETQYF. CDR3 bases: TGTGCCAGCAGCTTAGTTGCTAGCGGGAGTCGGTTTGAGACCCAGTACTTC. This chain joins TRBV7-6 and TRBJ2-5; 10 positions match TRBD2. Germline V CDR1 and CDR2: SGHVS, FNYEAQ. The CDR3 extends over 17 amino acids. V gave up 1 base and J gave up 5 bases; unmatched junction bases: 10. The whole variable domain, remainder taken from reference TRBV7-6 and TRBJ2-5, is GAGVSQSPRYKVTKRGQDVALRCDPISGHVSLYWYRQALGQGPEFLTYFNYEAQQDKSGLPNDRFSAERPEGSISTLTIQRTEQRDSAMYRCASSLVASGSRFETQYFGPGTRLLVL.

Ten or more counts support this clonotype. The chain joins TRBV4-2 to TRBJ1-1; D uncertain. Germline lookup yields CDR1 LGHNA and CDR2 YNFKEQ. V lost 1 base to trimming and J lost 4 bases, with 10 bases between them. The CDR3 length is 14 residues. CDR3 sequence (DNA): TGTGCCAGCAGCCAAGCCCAAAAAATCACTGAAGCTTTCTTT. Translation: CASSQAQKITEAFF.

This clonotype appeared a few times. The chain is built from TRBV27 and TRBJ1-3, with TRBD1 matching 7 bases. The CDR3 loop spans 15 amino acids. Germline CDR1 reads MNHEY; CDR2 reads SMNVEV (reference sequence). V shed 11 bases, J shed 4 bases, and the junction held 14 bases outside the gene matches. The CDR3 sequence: CASSPSGGTGNTIYF. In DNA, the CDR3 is TGTGCCTCATCTCCCTCAGGGGGAACCGGAAACACCATATATTTT.

The CDR3 nucleotides are TGTGCCAGCAGTTACTCGGACACAAGCAGCAGCTCCTATAATTCACCCCTCCACTTT. Protein product: CASSYSDTSSSSYNSPLHF. The chain combines TRBV6-2 or TRBV6-3 with TRBJ1-6, with D perhaps matching TRBD1 (5 bases). Germline V lookup: CDR1 MNHEY, CDR2 SVGEGT. Trimming pared 0 bases from V and 0 bases from J, leaving 15 bases between. The CDR3 covers 19 residues.

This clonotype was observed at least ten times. CDR3 residues: CASSLGGTFNYEQYF. The DNA for the CDR3 is TGTGCCAGCAGCCTGGGGGGGACTTTCAACTACGAGCAGTACTTC. This chain connects TRBV28 to TRBJ2-7; 7 bases agree with TRBD2. The CDR3 is made up of 15 amino acids. Germline loops: CDR1 MDHEN, CDR2 SYDVKM. V dropped 6 bases and J dropped 3; count of bases not matched to a gene: 11.

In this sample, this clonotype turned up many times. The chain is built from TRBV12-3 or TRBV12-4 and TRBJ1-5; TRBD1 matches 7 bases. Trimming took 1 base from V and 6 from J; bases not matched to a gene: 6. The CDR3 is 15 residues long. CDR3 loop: CASSLVSGQSQPQHF. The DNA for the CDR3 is TGTGCCAGCAGTTTAGTATCGGGACAGAGTCAGCCCCAGCATTTT.

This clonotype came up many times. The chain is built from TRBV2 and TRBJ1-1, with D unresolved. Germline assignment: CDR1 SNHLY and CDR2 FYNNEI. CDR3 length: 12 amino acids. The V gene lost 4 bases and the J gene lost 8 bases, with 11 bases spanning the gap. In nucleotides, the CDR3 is TGTGCCAGCAGTGTTATTGTAGGGGAAGCTTTCTTT. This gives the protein CASSVIVGEAFF.

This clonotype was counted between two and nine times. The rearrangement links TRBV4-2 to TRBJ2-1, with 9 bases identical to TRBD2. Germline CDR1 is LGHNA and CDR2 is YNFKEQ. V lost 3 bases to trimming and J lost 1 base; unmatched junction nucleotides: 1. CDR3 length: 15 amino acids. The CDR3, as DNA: TGTGCCAGCAGCCAGCGGGAGGGTTCCTACAATGAGCAGTTCTTC. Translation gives CASSQREGSYNEQFF.

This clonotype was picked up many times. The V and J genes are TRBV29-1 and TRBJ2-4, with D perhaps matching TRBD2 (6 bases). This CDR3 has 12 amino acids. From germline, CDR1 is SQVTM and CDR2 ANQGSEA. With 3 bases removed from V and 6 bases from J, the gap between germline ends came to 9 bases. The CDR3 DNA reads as TGCAGCGTTGACCCCGGGGGAAACATTCAGTACTTC. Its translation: CSVDPGGNIQYF. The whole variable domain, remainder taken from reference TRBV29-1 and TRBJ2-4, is SAVISQKPSRDICQRGTSLTIQCQVDSQVTMMFWYRQQPGQSLTLIATANQGSEATYESGFVIDKFPISRPNLTFSTLTVSNMSPEDSSIYLCSVDPGGNIQYFGAGTRLSVL.

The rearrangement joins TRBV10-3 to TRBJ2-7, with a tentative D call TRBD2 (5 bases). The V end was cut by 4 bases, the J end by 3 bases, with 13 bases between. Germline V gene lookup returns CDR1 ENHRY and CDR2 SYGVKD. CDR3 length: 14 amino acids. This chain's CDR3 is CAISVGPEVYEQYF. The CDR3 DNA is TGTGCCATCAGTGTGGGCCCGGAGGTCTACGAGCAGTACTTC.

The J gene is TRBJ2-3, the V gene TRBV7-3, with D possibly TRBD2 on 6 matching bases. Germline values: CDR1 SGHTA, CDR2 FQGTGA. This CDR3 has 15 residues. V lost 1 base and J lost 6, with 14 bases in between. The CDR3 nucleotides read TGTGCCAGCAGCTTAAGTGCGGGAACCGGGGATACGCAGTATTTT. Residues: CASSLSAGTGDTQYF.

The CDR3 reads CASSQEGQGRNQPQHF. CDR3 in DNA: TGCGCCAGCAGCCAAGAGGGACAGGGGCGCAATCAGCCCCAGCATTTT. The rearrangement uses TRBV4-1 and TRBJ1-5; the match to TRBD1 covers 10 bases. The V segment lost 0 bases and the J segment 2 bases; nucleotides outside the gene matches: 1. The CDR3 consists of 16 residues. CDR1 MGHRA and CDR2 YSYEKL come from the germline V gene.

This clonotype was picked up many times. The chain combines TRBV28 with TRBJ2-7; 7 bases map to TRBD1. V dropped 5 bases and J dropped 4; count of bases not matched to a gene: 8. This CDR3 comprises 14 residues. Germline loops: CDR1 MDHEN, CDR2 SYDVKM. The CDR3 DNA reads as TGTGCCAGCAGTCCATCGGACAGGTTGTACGAGCAGTACTTC. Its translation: CASSPSDRLYEQYF.

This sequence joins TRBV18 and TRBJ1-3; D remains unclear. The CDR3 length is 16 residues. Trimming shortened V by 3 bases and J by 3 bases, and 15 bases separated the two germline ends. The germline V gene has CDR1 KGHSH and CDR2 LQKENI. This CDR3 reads CASSPSGPRGGNTIYF. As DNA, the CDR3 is TGTGCCAGCTCACCTTCCGGGCCCCGAGGTGGAAACACCATATATTTT.

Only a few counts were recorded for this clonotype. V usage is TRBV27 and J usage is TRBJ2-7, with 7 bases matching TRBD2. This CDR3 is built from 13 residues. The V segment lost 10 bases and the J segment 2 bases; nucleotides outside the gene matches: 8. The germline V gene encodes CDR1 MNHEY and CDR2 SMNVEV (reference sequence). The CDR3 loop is CATKQRGPYEQYF. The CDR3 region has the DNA TGTGCCACCAAGCAGCGGGGCCCCTACGAGCAGTACTTC.

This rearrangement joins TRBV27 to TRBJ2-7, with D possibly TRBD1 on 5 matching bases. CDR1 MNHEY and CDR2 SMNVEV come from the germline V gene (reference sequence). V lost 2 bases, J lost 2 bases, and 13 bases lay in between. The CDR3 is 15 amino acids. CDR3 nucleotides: TGTGCCAGCAGTTTAAGGGGAAACGGTGCCTACGAGCAGTACTTC. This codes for CASSLRGNGAYEQYF.

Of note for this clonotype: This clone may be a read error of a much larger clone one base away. The CDR3 nucleotides are TGTGCCAGCTCATCACCAGGGGGCTTAGAGACCCAGTACTTC. Amino acid sequence: CASSSPGGLETQYF. The chain joins TRBV18 to TRBJ2-5; TRBD1 aligns across 8 bases. This CDR3 has 14 amino acids. Germline-derived CDR1 and CDR2 are KGHSH and LQKENI.

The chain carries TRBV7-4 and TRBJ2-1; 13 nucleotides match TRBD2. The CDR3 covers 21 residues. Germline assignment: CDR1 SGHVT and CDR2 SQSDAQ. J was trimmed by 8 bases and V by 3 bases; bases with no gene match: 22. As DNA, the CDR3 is TGTGCCAGCAGCTTCCAGGCTGTAGGACTAGCGGGAGAGCAATTATACGATGAGCAGTTCTTC. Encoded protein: CASSFQAVGLAGEQLYDEQFF.

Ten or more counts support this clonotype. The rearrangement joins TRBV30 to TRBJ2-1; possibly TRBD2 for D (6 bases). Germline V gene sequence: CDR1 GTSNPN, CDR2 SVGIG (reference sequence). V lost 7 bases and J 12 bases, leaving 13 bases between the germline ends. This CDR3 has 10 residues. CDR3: CALMEGWQFF. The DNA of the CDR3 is TGTGCCTTAATGGAGGGGTGGCAGTTCTTC.

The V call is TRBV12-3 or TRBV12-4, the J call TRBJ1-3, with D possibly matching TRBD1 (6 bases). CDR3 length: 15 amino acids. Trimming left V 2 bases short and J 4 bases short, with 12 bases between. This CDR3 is CASSLISGDGNTIYF. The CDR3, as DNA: TGTGCCAGCAGTTTAATTTCAGGGGACGGAAACACCATATATTTT.

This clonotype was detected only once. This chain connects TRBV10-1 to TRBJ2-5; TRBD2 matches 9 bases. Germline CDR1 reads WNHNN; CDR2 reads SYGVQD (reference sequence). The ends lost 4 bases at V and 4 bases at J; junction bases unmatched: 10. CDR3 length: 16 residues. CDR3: CASSGVAGVGTETQYF. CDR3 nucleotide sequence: TGCGCCAGCAGTGGAGTAGCGGGAGTGGGGACAGAGACCCAGTACTTC.

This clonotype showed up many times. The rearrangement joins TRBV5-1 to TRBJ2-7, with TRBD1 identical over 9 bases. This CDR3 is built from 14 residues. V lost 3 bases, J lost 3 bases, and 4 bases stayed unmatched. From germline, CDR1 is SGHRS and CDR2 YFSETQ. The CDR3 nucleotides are TGCGCCAGCAGCTCGAAGACAGGGGGCTACGAGCAGTACTTC. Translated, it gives CASSSKTGGYEQYF.